This T cell receptor (beta chain) was identified in a study of blood T cells in healthy people across ages. Only a few counts were recorded for this clonotype. Its antigen is not identified. Combining a sample-barcoded 5' primer with a J-beta primer mix, a second PCR ran for roughly 7 to 11 cycles. MiXCR was run by TCRdb on the 5' RACE reads, yielding one entry per CDR3 protein. The sample contains approximately 810,000 distinct CDR3 sequences, roughly 40% of which appear only once. General study findings and limits: While age rose, TCR beta diversity per million T cells dropped in a roughly linear way. More naive CD4+ cells and higher diversity marked long-lived donors relative to aged donors.

The length of the CDR3 is 16 residues. Looked up from germline, CDR1 is LGHNA and CDR2 is YSLEER. V lost 4 bases to trimming and J lost 3 bases; unmatched junction nucleotides: 8. This TCR was recovered from a man between 18 and 29 years old in good health. This chain uses TRBV4-3 with TRBJ2-1; 8 bases agree with TRBD2. The sequenced sample consisted of blood. CDR3 loop: CASSRERGGLYNEQFF. The CDR3 nucleotides read TGCGCCAGCAGCCGGGAACGGGGGGGACTCTACAATGAGCAGTTCTTC.